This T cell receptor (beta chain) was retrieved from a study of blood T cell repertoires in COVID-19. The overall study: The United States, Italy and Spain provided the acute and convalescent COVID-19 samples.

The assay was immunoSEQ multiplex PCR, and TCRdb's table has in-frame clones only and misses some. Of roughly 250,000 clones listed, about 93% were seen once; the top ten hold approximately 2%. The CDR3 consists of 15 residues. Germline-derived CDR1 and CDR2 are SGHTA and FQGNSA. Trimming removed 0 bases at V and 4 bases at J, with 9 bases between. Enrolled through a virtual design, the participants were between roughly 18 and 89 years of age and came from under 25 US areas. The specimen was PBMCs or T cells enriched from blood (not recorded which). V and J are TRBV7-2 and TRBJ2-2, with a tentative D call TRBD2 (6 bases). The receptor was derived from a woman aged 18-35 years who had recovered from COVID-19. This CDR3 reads CASSLAGGLTGELFF. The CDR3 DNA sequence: TGTGCCAGCAGCTTAGCGGGAGGCCTCACCGGGGAGCTGTTTTTT.